The 6 T cell receptor beta chains in this list originate from one sample, sequenced in a study of regulatory T cells in long-lasting Graves disease. Time point specified: persistent/refractory GD, antithyroid drugs over 5 years with positive TRAb. PBMC-derived RNA was used for the TCR library. iRepertoire HTBI primers and Arm-PCR of CDR3 regions built TCR beta libraries. TCRdb analysed the multiplex PCR reads with MiXCR anew, one entry per CDR3 protein. The sample yields about 450,000 distinct CDR3 sequences, around 20% seen once. The material sequenced was peripheral blood mononuclear cells (PBMCs), taken when the disease was refractory, from a patient treated with antithyroid drugs. These receptors originate from a female donor with Graves disease.

The CDR3 loop is CAWSRQNYGYTF. CDR3 DNA: TGTGCCTGGAGTCGGCAGAACTATGGCTACACCTTC. V usage is TRBV30 and J usage is TRBJ1-2, with D unclear. Germline CDR1 and CDR2: GTSNPN and SVGIG (reference sequence). The germline V and J ends were trimmed by 2 bases and 2 bases, with 6 bases remaining between them. The CDR3 consists of 12 residues.

This clonotype has more than one count but fewer than ten. The V call is TRBV29-1, the J call TRBJ2-2, with no clear D. The germline gives CDR1 SQVTM, CDR2 ANQGSEA. The CDR3 has 12 amino acids. Trimming shortened V by 2 bases and J by 6 bases, and 7 bases separated the two germline ends. CDR3 region: CSVETISGELFF. The CDR3, as DNA: TGCAGCGTTGAAACCATTTCCGGGGAGCTGTTTTTT.

As to this clonotype: A much larger clone differs by one base, so this may be a read error. This chain links TRBV6-1 with TRBJ2-7, with 7 bases identical to TRBD1. The germline V gene has CDR1 MNHNS and CDR2 SASEGT. This CDR3 region has 16 residues. The CDR3 loop is CASRTIRDSSSYEQHF. The CDR3 region has the DNA TGTGCCAGCAGGACGATCCGGGACAGCAGCTCCTACGAGCAGCACTTC.

This clonotype was recorded a few times. V gene TRBV28 combines with J gene TRBJ1-2; D unclear. The CDR3 spans 12 residues. Germline V lookup: CDR1 MDHEN, CDR2 SYDVKM. V lost 1 base to trimming and J lost 6 bases, with 6 bases between them. This CDR3 reads CASSLFRDGYTF. The DNA of the CDR3 is TGTGCCAGCAGTTTATTCCGGGATGGCTACACCTTC.

With respect to this clonotype: It may be a read error: a sequence one base away is much more abundant. The chain combines TRBV28 with TRBJ2-7; 8 nucleotides agree with TRBD2. The CDR3 sequence is 14 residues long. Germline CDR1 is MDHEN and CDR2 is SYDVKM. Trimming removed 6 bases from V and 9 bases from J; junction bases left unmatched: 13. In DNA form, the CDR3 reads TGTGCCAGCAGCCTCCGGGGGGGGTTCCACGTGCAGTACTTC. This gives the protein CASSLRGGFHVQYF.

The rearrangement joins TRBV7-9 to TRBJ2-7, with D possibly matching TRBD2 (6 bases). CDR1 SEHNR and CDR2 FQNEAQ come from the germline V gene (reference sequence). There are 15 residues in the CDR3. V was shortened by 5 bases and J by 5 bases, with 19 bases between the two germline ends. This chain's CDR3 is CASSPLGLWAHEQYF. CDR3 coding DNA: TGTGCCAGCAGCCCCCTGGGACTGTGGGCCCACGAGCAGTACTTC.